What follows describes a single TCR beta chain. Its specificity is unknown. Samples were assayed with immunoSEQ v3.0 at survey level. Only in-frame clones appear in the TCRdb table, and some are missing; sequencing was by immunoSEQ multiplex PCR. In the table there are some 40,000 clones, about 95% of which are singletons. CDR1 and CDR2 (germline): SGHVS, FNYEAQ. The CDR3 has 14 amino acids. With 3 bases clipped from V and 1 base from J, the junction kept 3 bases outside the gene matches. This sample stems from a study of long-term antiretroviral therapy in people with HIV. Findings and caveats of the study: The repertoire was dominated at all time points by clones expanded before ART.

The TCR originated in a man aged 25-40 years with HIV. The sequencing here drew on unsorted PBMCs, taken 9.2 years after starting antiretroviral therapy. The rearrangement links TRBV7-6 to TRBJ2-7, with 7 bases aligning to TRBD2. CDR3 in DNA: TGTGCCAGCAGCTTGGGAGGGGCGTCCTACGAGCAGTACTTC. Its protein is CASSLGGASYEQYF.